The 24 T cell receptor beta chains in this list originate from one sample, sequenced in a study of cytomegalovirus exposure and HLA in healthy donors. PCR primers comprised 60 Vbeta and 13 Jbeta primers. Clones were read by immunoSEQ multiplex PCR, and TCRdb kept only the in-frame ones, dropping some. The sample lists 150,000 to 200,000 clones, 75% to 80% occurring once. The sample consisted of PBMCs. The receptors were sampled from a man aged 40-49 years in good health and CMV-seropositive.

This rearrangement joins TRBV29-1 to TRBJ2-1, with 7 bases aligning to TRBD2. The V gene's germline CDR1 is SQVTM and CDR2 ANQGSEA. CDR3 length equals 14 residues. J gave up 3 bases and V 7 bases, and 9 bases lay outside the gene matches. The CDR3, as DNA: TGCAGCGGGGGGGGAACCGACGTCTACAATGAGCAGTTCTTC. Amino acid sequence: CSGGGTDVYNEQFF.

The gene calls are TRBV7-2 and TRBJ2-1; a weak D match, TRBD2 (6 bases). With 1 base removed from V and 9 bases from J, the gap between germline ends came to 16 bases. The CDR3 covers 15 residues. CDR1 SGHTA and CDR2 FQGNSA come from the germline V gene. CDR3 sequence reads: CASSLVFDGGGEQFF. DNA for the CDR3: TGTGCCAGCAGCTTAGTTTTCGATGGGGGAGGTGAGCAGTTCTTC.

The chain uses TRBV14 and TRBJ2-5; tentatively, D is TRBD1 (7 bases). V gave up 1 base and J gave up 4 bases, with 19 bases separating them. Germline assignment: CDR1 SGHDN and CDR2 FVKESK. CDR3 size: 17 residues. The CDR3 reads CASSQAEGAKFGETQYF. The CDR3 DNA follows: TGTGCCAGCAGCCAAGCGGAGGGGGCGAAGTTCGGAGAGACCCAGTACTTC.

Here the CDR3 reads CASSLSGLAGLGETQYF. CDR3 DNA: TGTGCCAGCAGCCTCTCTGGACTAGCGGGATTAGGGGAGACCCAGTACTTC. The chain recombines TRBV9 with TRBJ2-5; 12 bases are a match to TRBD2. V was pared by 4 bases and J by 5 bases, with 12 bases of the junction left unmatched. This CDR3 has 17 amino acids. CDR1 and CDR2 (germline): SGDLS, YYNGEE. The complete variable domain, with remaining parts taken from reference TRBV9 and TRBJ2-5, reads DSGVTQTPKHLITATGQRVTLRCSPRSGDLSVYWYQQSLDQGLQFLIQYYNGEERAKGNILERFSAQQFPDLHSELNLSSLELGDSALYFCASSLSGLAGLGETQYFGPGTRLLVL.

This rearrangement joins TRBV5-8 to TRBJ2-4; TRBD1 aligns across 8 bases. The trim removed 2 bases at V and 6 bases at J, leaving 7 bases unmatched. CDR3 length: 15 amino acids. Germline values: CDR1 SGHTS, CDR2 YDEGEE. Here the CDR3 reads CASSFQGARGNIQYF. The CDR3 bases are TGTGCCAGCAGCTTTCAGGGGGCGAGAGGAAACATTCAGTACTTC.

V and J are TRBV2 and TRBJ2-7, with a tentative D call TRBD2 (5 bases). CDR1 SNHLY and CDR2 FYNNEI come from the germline V gene. Between the trimmed V and J ends, which lost 4 bases and 0 bases, there was a span of 10 bases. The CDR3 is 14 amino acids. The CDR3 sequence: CASSVRLISYEQYF. CDR3 bases: TGTGCCAGCAGTGTCAGACTAATCTCCTACGAGCAGTACTTC.

The chain employs TRBV5-1 and TRBJ2-1, with 9 bases aligning to TRBD2. This CDR3 is 15 amino acids long. J gave up 9 bases and V 4 bases, and 11 bases lay outside the gene matches. Germline V gene sequence: CDR1 SGHRS, CDR2 YFSETQ. CDR3 sequence (DNA): TGCGCCAGCAGCAGCCTACAGGGGACTAGCACTGAGCAGTTCTTC. Translated: CASSSLQGTSTEQFF.

The chain links TRBV6-4 to TRBJ2-2; 8 bases agree with TRBD2. V gave up 0 bases and J gave up 3 bases; unmatched junction bases: 6. Germline V CDR1 and CDR2: MRHNA, SNTAGT. The length of the CDR3 is 17 residues. The CDR3 DNA is TGTGCCAGCAGTGACTCGACTGGGACTAGTTACACCGGGGAGCTGTTTTTT. It translates to CASSDSTGTSYTGELFF.

The genes are TRBV5-4 and TRBJ2-3; the D gene is possibly TRBD1 (6 bases). Trimming removed 6 bases from V and 1 base from J, with 12 bases in between. The V gene's germline CDR1 is SGHNT and CDR2 YYREEE (reference sequence). The CDR3 runs 14 residues. CDR3 loop: CASTQRQGTDTQYF. Written as DNA, the CDR3 is TGTGCCAGCACACAGAGACAGGGCACAGATACGCAGTATTTT.

This sequence joins TRBV6-4 and TRBJ2-1; the match to TRBD2 covers 11 bases. This CDR3 contains 17 residues. The ends lost 2 bases at V and 7 bases at J; junction bases unmatched: 10. CDR1 MRHNA and CDR2 SNTAGT come from the germline V gene. The CDR3 protein is CASSDLPTSGSLNEQFF. The CDR3 region has the DNA TGTGCCAGCAGTGACCTTCCCACTAGCGGGAGTCTGAATGAGCAGTTCTTC.

The V gene is TRBV28, the J gene TRBJ2-3; 9 positions agree with TRBD2. Germline assignment: CDR1 MDHEN and CDR2 SYDVKM. V lost 2 bases and J lost 2; bases outside the gene matches: 2. The CDR3 runs to 15 residues. CDR3 in amino acids: CASSLLAGHTDTQYF. The DNA of the CDR3 is TGTGCCAGCAGTTTACTAGCGGGACACACAGATACGCAGTATTTT.

The V gene is TRBV21-1, the J gene TRBJ2-4; TRBD2 is the table's D call and was not checked against the DNA. TRBV21-1 is labeled a pseudogene. The CDR3 extends over 23 amino acids. CDR3 bases: TGTGCCAGCAGCAAAAGATCGGGTAAGGTAGCGGGATCACCAATCGTTGCCAAAAACAGTCAGTACTTC. It codes for CASSKRSGKVAGSPIVAKNSQYF.

The chain employs TRBV28 and TRBJ2-1; 9 bases fit TRBD1. This CDR3 is built from 14 residues. Per the germline V gene, CDR1 is MDHEN and CDR2 is SYDVKM. Trimming at V came to 6 bases and at J to 4 bases, leaving 4 bases not matched to a gene. DNA for the CDR3: TGTGCCAGCAGCACAGGGGGCTCATACAATGAGCAGTTCTTC. Protein sequence: CASSTGGSYNEQFF.

The chain couples TRBV2 to TRBJ2-5; TRBD2 matches 11 bases. The CDR3 spans 15 residues. Germline V lookup: CDR1 SNHLY, CDR2 FYNNEI. The ends lost 2 bases at V and 5 bases at J; junction bases unmatched: 4. The CDR3 spells CASSERGLAAETQYF. In nucleotides, the CDR3 is TGTGCCAGCAGTGAACGGGGACTAGCGGCTGAGACCCAGTACTTC. Looking up the rest from reference TRBV2 and TRBJ2-5 gives the full variable domain: EPEVTQTPSHQVTQMGQEVILRCVPISNHLYFYWYRQILGQKVEFLVSFYNNEISEKSEIFDDQFSVERPDGSNFTLKIRSTKLEDSAMYFCASSERGLAAETQYFGPGTRLLVL.

This clone appeared once. The chain is built from TRBV9 and TRBJ2-3, with 7 bases that match TRBD2. Germline trimming cut 4 bases from V and 3 bases from J; bases unmatched to any gene: 11. The CDR3 runs 16 residues. Looked up from germline, CDR1 is SGDLS and CDR2 is YYNGEE. The CDR3 DNA sequence: TGTGCCAGCAGCACGTGGACTAGTCTGGGGACAGATACGCAGTATTTT. This sequence encodes CASSTWTSLGTDTQYF.

V is TRBV19 and J is TRBJ2-1; D uncertain. Germline-derived CDR1 and CDR2 are LNHDA and SQIVND (reference sequence). Trimming took off 3 bases at V and 7 bases at J, with 13 bases between the two ends. The CDR3 consists of 14 residues. Here the CDR3 reads CASSMPDIRNEQFF. As DNA, the CDR3 is TGTGCCAGTAGTATGCCTGACATAAGGAATGAGCAGTTCTTC.

This clone has a single count. The CDR3 coding sequence is TGTGCCAGCAGTCAGCCGACAGGGAGCCTTAACGGGCAGTACTTC. Translation gives CASSQPTGSLNGQYF. The chain carries TRBV7-2 and TRBJ2-7; 7 bases map to TRBD1. Germline CDR1 reads SGHTA; CDR2 reads FQGNSA. The trim removed 6 bases at V and 9 bases at J, leaving 17 bases unmatched. The CDR3 is 15 amino acids.

The chain employs TRBV5-1 and TRBJ2-5; 7 bases line up with TRBD2. The end of the DNA is better explained by TRBJ2-7, so the J call may be wrong. The V gene's germline CDR1 is SGHRS and CDR2 YFSETQ. The length of the CDR3 is 16 residues. CDR3 coding DNA: TGCGCCAGCAGCTTGGAAGGCGGGAGTGTTATGTACGAGCAGTACTTC. This codes for CASSLEGGSVMYEQYF.

In regard to this clone: The sample holds other DNA sequences that translate to the same CDR3. The genes are TRBV7-2 and TRBJ2-1, with a tentative D call TRBD2 (5 bases). In germline, CDR1 is SGHTA, CDR2 FQGNSA. The CDR3 is 13 amino acids. Trimming pared 0 bases from V and 6 bases from J, leaving 6 bases between. Written as DNA, the CDR3 is TGTGCCAGCAGCTTAGCCAGCGGCAATGAGCAGTTCTTC. This sequence encodes CASSLASGNEQFF.

CDR3 bases: TGTGCCGGACACAGGAGCTCCTATAATTCACCCCTCCACTTT. Its translation: CAGHRSSYNSPLHF. This chain uses TRBV30 with TRBJ1-6; tentatively, D is TRBD1 (5 bases). Germline V gene data show CDR1 as GTSNPN and CDR2 as SVGIG (reference sequence). The CDR3 covers 14 residues. Trimming left V 8 bases short and J 0 bases short, with 11 bases between. Complete variable domain (other parts from reference TRBV30 and TRBJ1-6): SQTIHQWPATLVQPVGSPLSLECTVEGTSNPNLYWYRQAAGRGLQLLFYSVGIGQISSEVPQNLSASRPQDRQFILSSKKLLLSDSGFYLCAGHRSSYNSPLHFGNGTRLTVT.

The V call is TRBV5-1, the J call TRBJ2-1; TRBD1 matches 9 bases. Looked up from germline, CDR1 is SGHRS and CDR2 is YFSETQ. CDR3 size: 16 residues. V lost 4 bases and J lost 6; bases outside the gene matches: 11. The CDR3 reads CASSQGTGSLINEQFF. The CDR3 nucleotides read TGCGCCAGCAGCCAGGGGACAGGGAGCTTGATCAATGAGCAGTTCTTC.

The chain carries TRBV27 and TRBJ1-5; D might be TRBD1 (5 bases). CDR1 MNHEY and CDR2 SMNVEV come from the germline V gene (reference sequence). The CDR3 has 15 amino acids. The V gene lost 5 bases and the J gene lost 11 bases, with 22 bases spanning the gap. The CDR3 nucleotides read TGTGCCAGCAGTCCCCTTGGGGGAGGGGCCCTCGCCCAGCATTTT. Translated, it gives CASSPLGGGALAQHF.

The genes are TRBV7-8 and TRBJ2-5, with 13 positions matching TRBD2. Germline CDR1 SGHVS, CDR2 FQNEAQ. The CDR3 has 15 residues. Unmatched junction bases numbered 1, after V lost 1 base and J lost 5 bases. CDR3 nucleotides: TGTGCCAGCAGCTTAGTGGGACTAGCGGGGGAGACCCAGTACTTC. Its protein product is CASSLVGLAGETQYF.

On this clone itself: The CDR3 end shows no conserved phenylalanine or tryptophan, and so a read error is likely. The V and J genes are TRBV30 and TRBJ1-5, with a tentative D call TRBD1 (6 bases). V lost 2 bases to trimming and J lost 3 bases, with 14 bases between them. The germline gives CDR1 GTSNPN, CDR2 SVGIG (reference sequence). This CDR3 region has 15 residues. The CDR3 nucleotides read TGTGCCTGGAGTCCCCCCGGGACATTCAATCAGCCCCAGCATCTT. It codes for CAWSPPGTFNQPQHL.